This TCR beta chain was observed in a study of Ad26.COV2.S vaccination and SARS-CoV-2 variants. Whole-study results and caveats: Total T cell responses were possibly underestimated by TCR breadth and depth analyses. Comparability of non-spike TCR breadth was observed across vaccine and placebo recipients.

Clones were read by immunoSEQ multiplex PCR, and TCRdb kept only the in-frame ones, dropping some. The sample gives about 350,000 clones, around 88% of which show up once; around 10% is in the top ten. Treatment indicated: 19 received Ad26.COV2.S at low or high dose, single or two shots; about 5 received placebo; per-sample allocation not given. Material that was analyzed had been drawn on day 63 after the first vaccine or placebo injection. A note on this clone: Antigen: not known.

Germline loops: CDR1 MNHEY, CDR2 SVGAGI. CDR3 size: 13 residues. Unmatched junction bases numbered 6, after V lost 6 bases and J lost 8 bases. The source of this sequence is a person between 18 and 65 years old who received the Ad26.COV2.S COVID-19 vaccine or a placebo. Sequencing was performed on peripheral blood, taken in a trial of Ad26.COV2.S vaccine versus placebo. J is TRBJ1-2 and V is TRBV6-5; 10 bases are shared with TRBD1. The DNA of the CDR3 is TGTGCCAGCAGAGCCGGGACAGGGGTCGGCTACACCTTC. Translating it yields CASRAGTGVGYTF.